This TCR beta chain was sequenced in a study of technical replicates of blood from four donors. This table comes from immunoSEQ multiplex PCR, and its TCRdb copy is limited to in-frame clones, with some not included. The data hold under 90,000 clones, with around 94% observed a single time. From germline, CDR1 is ENHRY and CDR2 SYGVKD. The CDR3 sequence is 12 residues long. The V and J ends lost 4 bases and 3 bases respectively, with 6 bases between them. The receptor's source is a human donor in good health. This rearrangement joins TRBV10-3 to TRBJ1-2; D is unclear. The sample was T cells isolated from PBMCs. The CDR3: CAISASDYGYTF. DNA for the CDR3: TGTGCCATCAGTGCCTCGGACTATGGCTACACCTTC.